This TCR beta chain emerged from a study of graft-versus-host responses after intestinal transplantation. V dropped 0 bases and J dropped 2 bases, with 4 bases sitting between them. Per the germline V gene, CDR1 is MNHEY and CDR2 is SVGAGI. CDR3 size: 14 residues. Lamina propria and intraepithelial lymphocytes were released by processing graft tissue. Sequencing was performed with immunoSEQ multiplex PCR; in TCRdb, only in-frame clones are kept and a portion is missing. This table has 15,000 or so clones, almost 70% appearing once. Specimen: ileum tissue, collected around 98 weeks after intestinal transplantation. V is TRBV6-5 and J is TRBJ2-2; D not certain. This clonotype was sampled from a human patient who received an intestinal transplant, so some T cells may come from the graft donor. For the CDR3, the DNA is TGTGCCAGCAGTTACTCGGACAACACCGGGGAGCTGTTTTTT. This translates into CASSYSDNTGELFF.